This passage covers 20 T cell receptor beta chains from one sample sequenced in a study of CXCR3-negative and CXCR3-positive naive CD8 T cells. The TRB libraries of cDNA were built by UMI-labeled 5' RACE. TCRdb re-called the 5' RACE reads and gives one entry per CDR3 protein, without DNA. The sample's table shows some 140,000 distinct CDR3 sequences. These receptors' targets are unknown. The study, taken as a whole, reports: Researchers report that CXCR3-positive naive cells carry more hydrophobic TRB CDR3s than CXCR3-negative naive cells.

The sample taken for sequencing was naive CXCR3+ CD8+ T cells from blood. Stated subset: CD45RO-CCR7+CD27+CD95- naive CD8+ T cells expressing CXCR3 (TNR3+). The source is a human donor in good health. Some clones in this sample may be carry-over from other donors' samples.

V is TRBV14 and J is TRBJ2-7; lacking DNA, the TRBD1 call made by TCRdb goes unchecked. The CDR3 has 16 residues. The V gene's germline CDR1 is SGHDN and CDR2 FVKESK. The CDR3 protein is CASSHPGTGGGYEQYF.

V usage is TRBV29-1 and J usage is TRBJ1-2; TCRdb's D call, TRBD1, is unchecked because there is no DNA. The germline gives CDR1 SQVTM, CDR2 ANQGSEA. The CDR3 has 18 residues. Here the CDR3 reads CSVEDSRARTDPNYGYTF.

The rearrangement links TRBV21-1 to TRBJ2-3; TCRdb's D gene call, TRBD2, goes unchecked for lack of DNA. TRBV21-1 is assigned pseudogene status. CDR3 size: 18 residues. The CDR3 here is CASSKGGRADPSTDTQYF.

The CDR3: CASSPQRGAKPYEQYF. The genes are TRBV7-9 and TRBJ2-7; there is no DNA to check the TCRdb D call of TRBD1. From germline, CDR1 is SEHNR and CDR2 FQNEAQ (reference sequence). This CDR3 comprises 16 residues. Together with reference TRBV7-9 and TRBJ2-7, the CDR3 gives the full variable domain: DTGVSQNPRHKITKRGQNVTFRCDPISEHNRLYWYRQTLGQGPEFLTYFQNEAQLEKSRLLSDRFSAERPKGSFSTLEIQRTEQGDSAMYLCASSPQRGAKPYEQYFGPGTRLTVT.

This chain joins TRBV11-2 and TRBJ1-1. There are 15 residues in the CDR3. The germline V gene encodes CDR1 SGHAT and CDR2 FQNNGV. CDR3 sequence reads: CASSLDRYGLNEAFF.

The V and J genes are TRBV29-1 and TRBJ2-7; TCRdb outputs TRBD1, but without DNA this stays unchecked. CDR1 and CDR2 (germline): SQVTM, ANQGSEA. The CDR3 is made up of 13 amino acids. CDR3 amino acids: CSVKGTGPYEQYF.

The chain is built from TRBV7-9 and TRBJ2-3; lacking DNA, the TRBD1 call made by TCRdb goes unchecked. Germline V gene lookup returns CDR1 SEHNR and CDR2 FQNEAQ (reference sequence). CDR3 length: 15 residues. CDR3 amino acids: CASSQGRGNTDTQYF.

Here the CDR3 reads CATTTSNDEQFF. The rearrangement links TRBV12-3 or TRBV12-4 to TRBJ2-1; checking the TCRdb D call of TRBD2 is not possible without DNA. CDR3 length equals 12 residues.

The gene calls are TRBV5-1 and TRBJ2-7; TCRdb's assignment of TRBD1 cannot be checked, as there is no DNA. The CDR3 is 12 residues long. From germline, CDR1 is SGHRS and CDR2 YFSETQ. The CDR3 loop is CASSRWGYEQYF.

V gene TRBV10-3 combines with J gene TRBJ2-5. Germline V CDR1 and CDR2: ENHRY, SYGVKD. There are 14 residues in the CDR3. The CDR3 loop reads CAISEGVSSETQYF.

This rearrangement joins TRBV30 to TRBJ1-2. The CDR3 spans 12 residues. Germline loops: CDR1 GTSNPN, CDR2 SVGIG (reference sequence). The CDR3: CAAIGDNYGYTF.

This chain links TRBV4-2 with TRBJ1-1. The CDR3 is 16 amino acids. Germline V lookup: CDR1 LGHNA, CDR2 YNFKEQ. The CDR3 loop reads CASSPSGQNMLSEAFF.

V and J are TRBV12-3 or TRBV12-4 and TRBJ2-7. This CDR3 is built from 13 residues. This CDR3 is CASSPRQDGEQYF.

The chain has TRBV2 and TRBJ2-3; the D gene TCRdb calls, TRBD2, cannot be checked with no DNA. CDR3 length: 14 residues. Germline V gene sequence: CDR1 SNHLY, CDR2 FYNNEI. CDR3: CARQAGGSTDTQYF.

The J gene is TRBJ2-1, the V gene TRBV9. The CDR3 length is 11 residues. The germline V gene encodes CDR1 SGDLS and CDR2 YYNGEE. The CDR3 sequence: CASSVDNEQFF.

The genes are TRBV27 and TRBJ2-7; there is no DNA to check the TCRdb D call of TRBD1. The CDR3 loop spans 14 amino acids. Germline V lookup: CDR1 MNHEY, CDR2 SMNVEV (reference sequence). CDR3 amino acids: CASSPGQVSYEQYF.

The J gene is TRBJ1-1, the V gene TRBV27; TCRdb's D call, TRBD1, is unchecked because there is no DNA. From germline, CDR1 is MNHEY and CDR2 SMNVEV (reference sequence). The CDR3 length is 14 residues. The chain's CDR3 is CASSSVGTNTEAFF.

V usage is TRBV28 and J usage is TRBJ2-3; the TCRdb D gene call, TRBD1, has no DNA to confirm it. The CDR3 has 11 residues. Germline CDR1 reads MDHEN; CDR2 reads SYDVKM. CDR3 in amino acids: CASSHSRAQYF.

The rearrangement links TRBV20-1 to TRBJ2-7. The CDR3 has 16 residues. CDR1 DFQATT and CDR2 SNEGSKA come from the germline V gene (reference sequence). The CDR3 loop reads CSARATSADFAYEQYF.

This chain links TRBV7-6 with TRBJ2-7. The germline V gene encodes CDR1 SGHVS and CDR2 FNYEAQ. The CDR3 has 13 amino acids. The CDR3 loop is CASSLGPDYEQYF.